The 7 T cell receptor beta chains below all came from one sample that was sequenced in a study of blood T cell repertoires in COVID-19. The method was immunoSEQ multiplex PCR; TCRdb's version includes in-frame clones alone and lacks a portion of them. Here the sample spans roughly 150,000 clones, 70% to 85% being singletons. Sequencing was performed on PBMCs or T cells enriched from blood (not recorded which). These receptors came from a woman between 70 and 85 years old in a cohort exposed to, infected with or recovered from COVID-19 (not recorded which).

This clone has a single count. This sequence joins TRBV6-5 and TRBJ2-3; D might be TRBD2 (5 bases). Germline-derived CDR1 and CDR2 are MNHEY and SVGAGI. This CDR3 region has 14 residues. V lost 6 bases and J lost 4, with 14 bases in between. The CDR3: CASSLAAAPDTQYF. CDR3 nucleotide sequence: TGTGCCAGCAGCCTAGCAGCGGCCCCAGATACGCAGTATTTT.

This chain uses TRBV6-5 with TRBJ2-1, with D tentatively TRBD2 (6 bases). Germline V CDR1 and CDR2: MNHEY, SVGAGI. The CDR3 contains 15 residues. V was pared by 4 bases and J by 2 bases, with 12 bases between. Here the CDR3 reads CASSLADLTYNEQFF. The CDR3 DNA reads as TGTGCCAGCAGTTTAGCGGACCTGACCTACAATGAGCAGTTCTTC.

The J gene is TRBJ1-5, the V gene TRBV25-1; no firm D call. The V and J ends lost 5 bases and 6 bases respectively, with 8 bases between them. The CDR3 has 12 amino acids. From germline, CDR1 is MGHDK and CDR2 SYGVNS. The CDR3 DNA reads TGTGCCAGCAGTACGGAGGCTCAGCCCCAGCATTTT. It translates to CASSTEAQPQHF.

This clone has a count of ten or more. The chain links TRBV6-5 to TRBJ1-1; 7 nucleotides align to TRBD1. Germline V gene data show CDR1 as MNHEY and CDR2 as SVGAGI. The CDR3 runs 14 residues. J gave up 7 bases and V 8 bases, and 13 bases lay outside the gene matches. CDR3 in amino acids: CASESGTEGIEAFF. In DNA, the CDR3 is TGTGCCAGCGAATCCGGGACAGAAGGGATTGAAGCTTTCTTT.

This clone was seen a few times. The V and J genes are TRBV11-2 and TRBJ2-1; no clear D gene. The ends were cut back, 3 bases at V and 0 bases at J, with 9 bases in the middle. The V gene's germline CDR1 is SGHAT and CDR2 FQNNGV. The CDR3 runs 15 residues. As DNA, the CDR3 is TGTGCCAGCAGCTTCACCAGAAGCTCCTACAATGAGCAGTTCTTC. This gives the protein CASSFTRSSYNEQFF.

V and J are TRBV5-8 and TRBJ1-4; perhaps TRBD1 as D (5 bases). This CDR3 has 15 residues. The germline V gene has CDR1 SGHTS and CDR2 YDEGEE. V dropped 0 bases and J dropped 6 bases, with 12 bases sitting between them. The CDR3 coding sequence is TGTGCCAGCAGCTTGGGCGGGACCTTTGATGAAAAACTGTTTTTT. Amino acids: CASSLGGTFDEKLFF.

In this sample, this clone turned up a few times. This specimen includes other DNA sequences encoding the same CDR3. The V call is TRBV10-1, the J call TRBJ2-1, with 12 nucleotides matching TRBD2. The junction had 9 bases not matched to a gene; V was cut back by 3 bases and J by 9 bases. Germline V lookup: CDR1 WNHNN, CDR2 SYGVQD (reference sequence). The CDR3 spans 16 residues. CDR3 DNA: TGCGCCAGCAGTGACGAAGCGACTAGCGGGAGTCCTGAGCAGTTCTTC. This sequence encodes CASSDEATSGSPEQFF.